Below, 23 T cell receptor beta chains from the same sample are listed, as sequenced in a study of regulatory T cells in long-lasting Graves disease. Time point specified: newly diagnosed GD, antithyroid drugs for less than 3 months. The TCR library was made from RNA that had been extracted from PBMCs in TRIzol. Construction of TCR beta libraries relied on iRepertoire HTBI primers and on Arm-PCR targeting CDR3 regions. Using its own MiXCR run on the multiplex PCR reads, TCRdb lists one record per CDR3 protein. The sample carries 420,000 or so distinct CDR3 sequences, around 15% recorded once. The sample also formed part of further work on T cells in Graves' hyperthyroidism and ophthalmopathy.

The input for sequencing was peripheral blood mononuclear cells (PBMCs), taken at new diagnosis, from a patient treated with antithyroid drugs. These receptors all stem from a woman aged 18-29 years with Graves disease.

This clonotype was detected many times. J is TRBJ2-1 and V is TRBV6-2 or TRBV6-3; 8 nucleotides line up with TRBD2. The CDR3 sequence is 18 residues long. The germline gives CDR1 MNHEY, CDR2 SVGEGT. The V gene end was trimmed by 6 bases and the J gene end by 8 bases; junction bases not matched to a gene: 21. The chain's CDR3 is CASRSFWASGPESDEQFF. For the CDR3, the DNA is TGTGCCAGCAGGAGTTTTTGGGCTAGCGGGCCAGAGTCGGATGAGCAGTTCTTC.

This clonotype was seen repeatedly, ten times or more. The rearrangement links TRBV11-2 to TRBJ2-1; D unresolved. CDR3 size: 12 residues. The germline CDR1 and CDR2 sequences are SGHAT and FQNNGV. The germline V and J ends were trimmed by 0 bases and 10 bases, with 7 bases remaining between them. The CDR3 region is CASSLERSEQFF. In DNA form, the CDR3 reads TGTGCCAGCAGCTTAGAACGCTCGGAGCAGTTCTTC.

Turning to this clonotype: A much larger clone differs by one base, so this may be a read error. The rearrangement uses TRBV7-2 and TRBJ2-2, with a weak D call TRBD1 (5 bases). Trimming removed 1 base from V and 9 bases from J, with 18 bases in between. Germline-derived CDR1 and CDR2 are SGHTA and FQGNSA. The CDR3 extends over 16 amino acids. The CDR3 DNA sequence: TGTGCCAGCAGCTTAGAGGGGTTCGCCTTCGCCAGGGAGCTGTTTTTT. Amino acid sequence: CASSLEGFAFARELFF.

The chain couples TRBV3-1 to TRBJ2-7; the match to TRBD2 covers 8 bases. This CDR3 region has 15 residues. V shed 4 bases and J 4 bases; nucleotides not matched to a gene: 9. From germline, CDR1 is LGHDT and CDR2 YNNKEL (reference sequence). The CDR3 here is CASSPLLADDYEQYF. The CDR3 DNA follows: TGTGCCAGCAGCCCCTTACTAGCGGATGATTACGAGCAGTACTTC.

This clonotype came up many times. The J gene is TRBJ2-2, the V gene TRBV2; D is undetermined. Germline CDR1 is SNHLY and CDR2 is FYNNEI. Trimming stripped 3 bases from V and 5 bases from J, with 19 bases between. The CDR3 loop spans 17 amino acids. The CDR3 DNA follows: TGTGCCAGCAGTGACAACCGGGTCCGCCTAGGTACCGGGGAGCTGTTTTTT. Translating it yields CASSDNRVRLGTGELFF.

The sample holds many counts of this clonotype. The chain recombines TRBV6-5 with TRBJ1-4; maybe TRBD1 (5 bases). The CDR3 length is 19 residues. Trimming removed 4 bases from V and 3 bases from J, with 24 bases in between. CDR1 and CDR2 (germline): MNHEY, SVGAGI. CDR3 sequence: CASSSPPGSGRFSNEKLFF. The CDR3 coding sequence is TGTGCCAGCAGTTCCCCCCCGGGATCAGGGAGATTTTCTAATGAAAAACTGTTTTTT.

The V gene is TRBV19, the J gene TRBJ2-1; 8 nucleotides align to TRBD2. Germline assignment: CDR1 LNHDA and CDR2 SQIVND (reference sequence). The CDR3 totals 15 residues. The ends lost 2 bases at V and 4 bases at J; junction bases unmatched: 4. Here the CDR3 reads CASSITSGFYNEQFF. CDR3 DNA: TGTGCCAGTAGTATAACTAGCGGCTTTTACAATGAGCAGTTCTTC.

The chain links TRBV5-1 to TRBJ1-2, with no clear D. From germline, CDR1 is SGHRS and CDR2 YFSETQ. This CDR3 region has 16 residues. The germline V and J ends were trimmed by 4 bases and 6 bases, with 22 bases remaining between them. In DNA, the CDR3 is TGCGCCAGCAGCCCCGGGGAGGGTACGGTATTGGATGGCTACACCTTC. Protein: CASSPGEGTVLDGYTF.

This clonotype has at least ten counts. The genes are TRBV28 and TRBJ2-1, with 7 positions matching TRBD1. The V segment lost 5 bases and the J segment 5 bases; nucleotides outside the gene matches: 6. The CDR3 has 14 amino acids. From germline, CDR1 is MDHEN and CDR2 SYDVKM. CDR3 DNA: TGTGCCAGCAGTCCCAGGGACAGAGACAATGAGCAGTTCTTC. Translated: CASSPRDRDNEQFF.

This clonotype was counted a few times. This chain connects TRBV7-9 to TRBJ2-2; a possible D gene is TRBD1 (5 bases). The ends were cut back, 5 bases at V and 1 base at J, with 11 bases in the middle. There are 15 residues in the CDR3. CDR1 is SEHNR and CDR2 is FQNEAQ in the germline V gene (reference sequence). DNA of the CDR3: TGTGCCAGCAGCGCAGGGTGGGAGAACACCGGGGAGCTGTTTTTT. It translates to CASSAGWENTGELFF.

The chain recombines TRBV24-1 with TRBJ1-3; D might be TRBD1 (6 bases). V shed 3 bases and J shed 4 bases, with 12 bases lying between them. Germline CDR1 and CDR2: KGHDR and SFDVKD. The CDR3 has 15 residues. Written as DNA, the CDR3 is TGTGCCACCAGTGATACTACAGGGACGGGAAACACCATATATTTT. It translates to CATSDTTGTGNTIYF.

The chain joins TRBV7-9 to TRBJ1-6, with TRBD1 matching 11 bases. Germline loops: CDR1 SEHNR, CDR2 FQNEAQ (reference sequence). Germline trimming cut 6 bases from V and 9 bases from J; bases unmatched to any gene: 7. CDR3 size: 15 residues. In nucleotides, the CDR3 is TGTGCCAGCAGGTCCGGGACAGGGGGAGGTTCACCCCTCCACTTT. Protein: CASRSGTGGGSPLHF.

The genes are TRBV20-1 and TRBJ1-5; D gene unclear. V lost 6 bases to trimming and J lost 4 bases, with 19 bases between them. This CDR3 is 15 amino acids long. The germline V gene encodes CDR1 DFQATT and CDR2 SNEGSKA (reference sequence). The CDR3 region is CSAQTPTGSNQPQHF. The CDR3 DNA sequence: TGCAGTGCCCAAACCCCCACCGGATCAAATCAGCCCCAGCATTTT.

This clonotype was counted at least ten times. The CDR3: CAWSVWGTGSGNTIYF. The DNA for the CDR3 is TGTGCCTGGAGTGTTTGGGGGACCGGCTCTGGAAACACCATATATTTT. The chain links TRBV30 to TRBJ1-3; TRBD1 is a possible D gene (5 bases). Trimming took off 0 bases at V and 0 bases at J, with 12 bases between the two ends. The CDR3 totals 16 residues. The V gene's germline CDR1 is GTSNPN and CDR2 SVGIG (reference sequence).

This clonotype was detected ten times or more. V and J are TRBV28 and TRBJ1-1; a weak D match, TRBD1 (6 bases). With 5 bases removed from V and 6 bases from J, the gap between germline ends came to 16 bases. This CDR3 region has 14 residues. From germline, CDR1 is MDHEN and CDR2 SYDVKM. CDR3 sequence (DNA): TGTGCCAGCAGTCTGTGGGGGGCTAAACCTGAAGCTTTCTTT. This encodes CASSLWGAKPEAFF.

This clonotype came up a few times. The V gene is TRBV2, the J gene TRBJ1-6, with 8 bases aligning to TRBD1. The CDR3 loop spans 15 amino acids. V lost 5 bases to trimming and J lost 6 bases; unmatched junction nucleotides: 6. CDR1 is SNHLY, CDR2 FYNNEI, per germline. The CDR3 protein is CASSPRTGLNSPLHF. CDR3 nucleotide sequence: TGTGCCAGCAGTCCAAGGACAGGGCTTAATTCACCCCTCCACTTT.

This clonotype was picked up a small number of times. The CDR3 spells CASSIGQVNYEQYF. As DNA, the CDR3 is TGTGCCAGTAGTATAGGGCAGGTGAACTACGAGCAGTACTTC. V and J are TRBV19 and TRBJ2-7, with D hard to call. Trimming stripped 1 base from V and 3 bases from J, with 10 bases between. CDR3 length equals 14 residues. In germline, CDR1 is LNHDA, CDR2 SQIVND (reference sequence). The full variable domain, its missing parts supplied by reference TRBV19 and TRBJ2-7, is DGGITQSPKYLFRKEGQNVTLSCEQNLNHDAMYWYRQDPGQGLRLIYYSQIVNDFQKGDIAEGYSVSREKKESFPLTVTSAQKNPTAFYLCASSIGQVNYEQYFGPGTRLTVT.

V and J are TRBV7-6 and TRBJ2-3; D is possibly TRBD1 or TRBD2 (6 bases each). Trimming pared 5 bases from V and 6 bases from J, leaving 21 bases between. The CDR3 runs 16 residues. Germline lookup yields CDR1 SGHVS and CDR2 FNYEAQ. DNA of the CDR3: TGTGCCAGCAGCATACTAGGGGGGCGACAAAGGGATACGCAGTATTTT. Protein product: CASSILGGRQRDTQYF.

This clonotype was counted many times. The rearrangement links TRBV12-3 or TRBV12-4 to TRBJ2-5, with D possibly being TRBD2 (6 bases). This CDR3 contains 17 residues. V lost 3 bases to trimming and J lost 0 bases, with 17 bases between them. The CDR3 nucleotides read TGTGCCAGCAGTTTCTCCATCGGAGGGGCCTACCAAGAGACCCAGTACTTC. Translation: CASSFSIGGAYQETQYF.

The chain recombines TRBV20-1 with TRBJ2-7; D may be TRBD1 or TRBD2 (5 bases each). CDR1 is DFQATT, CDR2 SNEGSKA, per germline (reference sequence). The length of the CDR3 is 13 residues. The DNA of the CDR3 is TGCAGCGTCCGAAGAGGGGACTCCTACGAGCAGTACTTC. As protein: CSVRRGDSYEQYF.

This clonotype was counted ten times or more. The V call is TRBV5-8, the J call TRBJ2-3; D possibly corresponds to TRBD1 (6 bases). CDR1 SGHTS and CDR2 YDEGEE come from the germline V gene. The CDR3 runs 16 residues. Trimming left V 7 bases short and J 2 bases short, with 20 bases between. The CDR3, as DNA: TGTGCCAGCGGGCAGGGGAAAATCTTAGCCACAGATACGCAGTATTTT. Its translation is CASGQGKILATDTQYF.

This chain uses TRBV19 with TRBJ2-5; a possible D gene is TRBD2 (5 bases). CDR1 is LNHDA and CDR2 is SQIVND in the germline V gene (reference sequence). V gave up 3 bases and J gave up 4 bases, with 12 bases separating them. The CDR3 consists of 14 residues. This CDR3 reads CASSIRGSGETQYF. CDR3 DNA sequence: TGTGCCAGTAGTATCCGTGGGAGTGGAGAGACCCAGTACTTC.

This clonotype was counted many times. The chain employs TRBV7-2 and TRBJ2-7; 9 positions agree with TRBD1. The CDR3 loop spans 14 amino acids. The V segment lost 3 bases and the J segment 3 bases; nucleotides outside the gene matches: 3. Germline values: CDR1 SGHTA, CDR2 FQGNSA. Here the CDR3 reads CASSFGQGHYEQYF. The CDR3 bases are TGTGCCAGCAGCTTCGGACAGGGGCACTACGAGCAGTACTTC.